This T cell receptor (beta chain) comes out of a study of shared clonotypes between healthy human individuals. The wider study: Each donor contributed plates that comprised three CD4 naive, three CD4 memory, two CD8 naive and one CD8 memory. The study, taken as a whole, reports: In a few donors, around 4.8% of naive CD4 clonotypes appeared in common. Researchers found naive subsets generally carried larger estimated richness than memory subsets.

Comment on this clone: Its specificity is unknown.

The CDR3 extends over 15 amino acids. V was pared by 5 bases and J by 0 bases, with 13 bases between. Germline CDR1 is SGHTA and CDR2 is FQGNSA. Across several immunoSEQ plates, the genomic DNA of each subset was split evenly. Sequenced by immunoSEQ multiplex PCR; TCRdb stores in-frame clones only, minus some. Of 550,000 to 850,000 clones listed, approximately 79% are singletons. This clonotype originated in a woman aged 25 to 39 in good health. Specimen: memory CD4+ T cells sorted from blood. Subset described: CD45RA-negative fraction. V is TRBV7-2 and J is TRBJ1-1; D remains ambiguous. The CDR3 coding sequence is TGTGCCAGCAGCCCCTCGGGGAGTTTGAACACTGAAGCTTTCTTT. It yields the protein CASSPSGSLNTEAFF.